In this sample, the clone carrying this T cell receptor (beta chain) turned up many times. The sample's time point: newly diagnosed GD, antithyroid drugs for less than 3 months. Extracted PBMC RNA gave rise to the TCR library. Recruitment took place at an endocrinology department in Xi'an, China. This specimen belongs to a study of regulatory T cells in long-lasting Graves disease. To make TCR beta libraries, researchers used iRepertoire HTBI primers and Arm-PCR of CDR3 regions. TCRdb redid the calling of the multiplex PCR reads with MiXCR, one entry per CDR3 protein. The sample holds approximately 440,000 distinct CDR3 sequences; around 15% are singletons and the top ten take 12%. Germline CDR1 reads DFQATT; CDR2 reads SNEGSKA (reference sequence). CDR3 length equals 15 residues. J was trimmed by 4 bases and V by 1 base; bases with no gene match: 6. These data are also associated with another study on T cells in Graves' hyperthyroidism and ophthalmopathy. That source reports: The study excluded patients with uncontrolled infection, other autoimmune disease, pregnancy or lactation. The study used the HTBI primer set for a first-round RT-PCR of the TCR CDR3.

Sample: peripheral blood mononuclear cells (PBMCs), taken at new diagnosis, from a patient treated with antithyroid drugs. The source of this sequence is a man in his forties with Graves disease. This chain links TRBV20-1 with TRBJ2-1; 8 bases line up with TRBD2. Here the CDR3 DNA reads TGCAGTGCTAGAGGCGCTAGCGGGCCGTACAATGAGCAGTTCTTC. It yields the protein CSARGASGPYNEQFF.